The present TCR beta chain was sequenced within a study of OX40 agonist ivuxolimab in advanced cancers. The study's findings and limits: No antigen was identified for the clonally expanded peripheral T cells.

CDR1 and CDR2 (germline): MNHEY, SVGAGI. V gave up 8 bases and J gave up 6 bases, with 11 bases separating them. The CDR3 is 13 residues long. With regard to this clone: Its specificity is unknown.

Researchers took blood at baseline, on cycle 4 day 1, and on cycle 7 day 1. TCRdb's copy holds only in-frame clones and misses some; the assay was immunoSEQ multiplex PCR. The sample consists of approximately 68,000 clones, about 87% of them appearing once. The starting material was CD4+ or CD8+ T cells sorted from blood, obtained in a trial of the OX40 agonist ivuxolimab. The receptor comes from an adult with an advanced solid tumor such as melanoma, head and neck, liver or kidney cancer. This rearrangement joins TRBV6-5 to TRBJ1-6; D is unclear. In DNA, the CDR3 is TGTGCCAGCGGGAGGGAGTTTAATTCACCCCTCCACTTT. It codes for CASGREFNSPLHF.